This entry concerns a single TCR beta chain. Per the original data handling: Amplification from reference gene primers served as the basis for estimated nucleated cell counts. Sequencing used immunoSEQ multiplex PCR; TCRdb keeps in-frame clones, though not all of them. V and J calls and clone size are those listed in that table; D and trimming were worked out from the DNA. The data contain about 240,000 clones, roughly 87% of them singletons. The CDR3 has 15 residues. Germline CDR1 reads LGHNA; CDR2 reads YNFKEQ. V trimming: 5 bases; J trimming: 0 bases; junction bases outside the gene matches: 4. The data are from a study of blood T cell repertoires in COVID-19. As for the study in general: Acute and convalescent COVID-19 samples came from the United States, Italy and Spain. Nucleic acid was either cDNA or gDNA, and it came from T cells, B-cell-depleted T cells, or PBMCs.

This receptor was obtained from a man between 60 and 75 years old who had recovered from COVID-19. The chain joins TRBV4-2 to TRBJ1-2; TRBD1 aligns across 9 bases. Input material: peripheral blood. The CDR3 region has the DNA TGTGCCAGCAGCTCCACAGGGGGCCCTAACTATGGCTACACCTTC. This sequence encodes CASSSTGGPNYGYTF.